This T cell receptor beta chain was identified during a study of CD8 T cells in ankylosing spondylitis. Broader study findings: Matched ankylosing spondylitis synovial fluid reportedly contained a significantly enriched population of disease-linked clones. CD8+ cells made up the disease-linked clones, which were relatively rare in peripheral blood. Apparently characteristic of ankylosing spondylitis blood was a TCR beta motif (about eight highly homologous variants).

V dropped 2 bases and J dropped 4; count of bases not matched to a gene: 4. The CDR3 has 14 residues. Germline values: CDR1 SGHDT, CDR2 YYEEEE. A quantitative 5'-RACE method, one with molecular barcodes, was used to make TCR beta libraries. In TCRdb, the 5' RACE reads were re-called with MiXCR into one record per CDR3 protein. The repertoire holds some 330,000 distinct CDR3 sequences, with 8% as singletons. In regard to this clonotype: Its antigen is still unknown.

The receptor was isolated from a male donor with ankylosing spondylitis. This chain uses TRBV5-6 with TRBJ1-2, with 8 bases fitting TRBD1. The specimen was blood, either unsorted or a sorted T cell fraction (not recorded which). The CDR3 sequence: CASSFRQGPYGYTF. In nucleotides, the CDR3 is TGTGCCAGCAGCTTCCGACAGGGGCCCTATGGCTACACCTTC.